These T cell receptor beta chains were read from a single sample in a study of cytomegalovirus exposure and HLA in healthy donors. Using immunoSEQ multiplex PCR, the repertoire was profiled, and TCRdb retains in-frame clones only, with some absent. This repertoire comprises some 120,000 clones; its ten largest clones make up under 3.5%. The specimen sequenced was PBMCs. These receptors were taken from a man aged 25 to 40 in good health and CMV-seronegative. CDR3s include the opening cysteine and the closing phenylalanine or tryptophan. The D gene is left open where the match is weak.

len: 13; d_gene: NA; j_gene: TRBJ2-3; v_gene: TRBV6-5; CDR3nt: TGTGCCAGCAGCGGCGGGATCTCAGATACGCAGTATTTT; CDR3aa: CASSGGISDTQYF
len: 17; d_gene: TRBD2; j_gene: TRBJ2-3; v_gene: TRBV10-3; CDR3nt: TGTGCCATCAGTGAGTCGAGGACTAGCGTAAGCACAGATACGCAGTATTTT; CDR3aa: CAISESRTSVSTDTQYF
len: 16; d_gene: TRBD1; j_gene: TRBJ1-5; v_gene: TRBV28; CDR3nt: TGTGCCAGCAGTCTACTAACGGGACAGGGCAATCAGCCCCAGCATTTT; CDR3aa: CASSLLTGQGNQPQHF
len: 13; d_gene: NA; j_gene: TRBJ1-3; v_gene: TRBV18; CDR3nt: TGTGCCAGCTCAGGAGACTCTGGAAACACCATATATTTT; CDR3aa: CASSGDSGNTIYF
len: 12; d_gene: NA; j_gene: TRBJ1-2; v_gene: TRBV27; CDR3nt: TGTGCCAGCAGCCGAGGGTCCTATGGCTACACCTTC; CDR3aa: CASSRGSYGYTF
len: 14; d_gene: NA; j_gene: TRBJ1-5; v_gene: TRBV5-6; CDR3nt: TGTGCCAGCAGCTCCGGGGGGGAAGATCAGCCCCAGCATTTT; CDR3aa: CASSSGGEDQPQHF
len: 15; d_gene: NA; j_gene: TRBJ1-2; v_gene: TRBV5-1; CDR3nt: TGCGCCAGCAGCCTCAATGCGGGGGCGTTCTATGGCTACACCTTC; CDR3aa: CASSLNAGAFYGYTF
len: 15; d_gene: TRBD1; j_gene: TRBJ2-7; v_gene: TRBV27; CDR3nt: TGTGCCAGCAGTTTGGCGACAGGGGGCAGCTACGAGCAGTACTTC; CDR3aa: CASSLATGGSYEQYF
len: 17; d_gene: NA; j_gene: TRBJ2-1; v_gene: TRBV2; CDR3nt: TGTGCCAGCAGTGAAGCGAAGGGGCGGCCCGATGGAGATGAGCAGTTCTTC; CDR3aa: CASSEAKGRPDGDEQFF
len: 13; d_gene: NA; j_gene: TRBJ2-1; v_gene: TRBV27; CDR3nt: TGTGCCAGCACCGGGAGCTCCTACAATGAGCAGTTCTTC; CDR3aa: CASTGSSYNEQFF
len: 17; d_gene: TRBD1; j_gene: TRBJ1-2; v_gene: TRBV19; CDR3nt: TGTGCCAGTAGTACCTTTGGGACAGGGGAATCCTATGTAGGCTACACCTTC; CDR3aa: CASSTFGTGESYVGYTF
len: 16; d_gene: NA; j_gene: TRBJ2-1; v_gene: TRBV4-1; CDR3nt: TGCGCCAGCAGCCAAGTAGTACAGGGAAATAGAGATGAGCAGTTCTTC; CDR3aa: CASSQVVQGNRDEQFF
len: 12; d_gene: NA; j_gene: TRBJ2-5; v_gene: TRBV29-1; CDR3nt: TGCAGCGCCTGGGGGCTGCAAGAGACCCAGTACTTC; CDR3aa: CSAWGLQETQYF
len: 16; d_gene: TRBD1; j_gene: TRBJ1-1; v_gene: TRBV5-4; CDR3nt: TGTGCCAGCAGATCGGGACAGGGGGGACTCTACACTGAAGCTTTCTTT; CDR3aa: CASRSGQGGLYTEAFF
len: 15; d_gene: TRBD1; j_gene: TRBJ1-6; v_gene: TRBV18; CDR3nt: TGTGCCAGCTCCCCAAACGGACAGGGGATGTCACCCCTCCACTTT; CDR3aa: CASSPNGQGMSPLHF
len: 14; d_gene: TRBD1; j_gene: TRBJ2-7; v_gene: TRBV6-4; CDR3nt: TGTGCCAGCAGTGCCGGGACAGGGGGGAACGAGCAGTACTTC; CDR3aa: CASSAGTGGNEQYF
len: 17; d_gene: TRBD1; j_gene: TRBJ2-2; v_gene: TRBV11-2; CDR3nt: TGTGCCAGCAGCCTAGCGTGGACAGGGGCGAACACCGGGGAGCTGTTTTTT; CDR3aa: CASSLAWTGANTGELFF
len: 15; d_gene: NA; j_gene: TRBJ2-3; v_gene: TRBV6-5; CDR3nt: TGTGCCAGCAGTTACCTGAGCCCTAGCACAGATACGCAGTATTTT; CDR3aa: CASSYLSPSTDTQYF
len: 14; d_gene: NA; j_gene: TRBJ2-7; v_gene: TRBV2; CDR3nt: TGTGCCAGCGTCAACAGGATCCGTATCCGCGAGCAGTACTTC; CDR3aa: CASVNRIRIREQYF